These 9 T cell receptor beta chains were sequenced from one sample in a study of T-cell reconstitution after alpha-beta-depleted transplantation in children. The library targeted TCRbeta and was prepared with unique molecular identifiers. TCRdb re-called the PCR reads with MiXCR, one entry per CDR3 protein. The repertoire holds hundreds of thousands of distinct CDR3 sequences, about 16% seen once, with around 43% in the top ten. The specimen comprised PBMCs, mostly from graft donor cells, sampled 360 days after TCRalphabeta/CD19-depleted stem cell transplant. The receptors here all came from a male patient aged 2 to 10 who had a stem cell transplant for acute lymphoblastic leukemia, so the T cells may come from the graft donor.

The V call is TRBV4-1, the J call TRBJ1-5, with TRBD1 matching 10 bases. The CDR3 extends over 17 amino acids. CDR1 and CDR2 (germline): MGHRA, YSYEKL. Unmatched junction bases numbered 5, after V lost 2 bases and J lost 1 base. The CDR3 bases are TGCGCCAGCAGCCAACACCCGGGACAGGGGAGCAATCAGCCCCAGCATTTT. Translated, it gives CASSQHPGQGSNQPQHF.

This clonotype has a handful of counts. The V gene is TRBV5-1, the J gene TRBJ2-1; D gene ambiguous. Trimming cost V 0 bases and J 2 bases, with 9 bases left between them. Germline CDR1 is SGHRS and CDR2 is YFSETQ. This CDR3 contains 15 residues. CDR3 sequence reads: CASSLVRGPYNEQFF. DNA for the CDR3: TGCGCCAGCAGCTTGGTGCGCGGACCCTACAATGAGCAGTTCTTC.

The sample holds many counts of this clonotype. The chain combines TRBV28 with TRBJ2-7; D gene ambiguous. The ends were cut back, 4 bases at V and 3 bases at J, with 10 bases in the middle. Germline assignment: CDR1 MDHEN and CDR2 SYDVKM. The CDR3 runs 13 residues. CDR3 residues: CASSSTGLYEQYF. Here the CDR3 DNA reads TGTGCCAGCAGTTCGACGGGCCTCTACGAGCAGTACTTC.

This clonotype was seen more than once but under ten times. This chain joins TRBV27 and TRBJ1-2; D is perhaps TRBD1 (5 bases). Germline CDR1 and CDR2: MNHEY and SMNVEV (reference sequence). The CDR3 runs to 14 residues. V was trimmed by 11 bases and J by 1 base, leaving 17 bases between them. CDR3 protein: CAPRRGEINYGYTF. CDR3 nucleotide sequence: TGTGCCCCCAGGAGGGGAGAAATTAACTATGGCTACACCTTC.

This clonotype was counted only a few times. The CDR3: CASSLALPGLADQYF. In DNA, the CDR3 is TGCGCCAGCAGCTTGGCTCTTCCGGGACTAGCGGATCAGTACTTC. The rearrangement uses TRBV5-1 and TRBJ2-5, with 11 bases fitting TRBD2. Looked up from germline, CDR1 is SGHRS and CDR2 is YFSETQ. The CDR3 covers 15 residues. V was clipped by 0 bases and J by 11 bases; unmatched bases: 9. The complete variable domain, with remaining parts taken from reference TRBV5-1 and TRBJ2-5, reads KAGVTQTPRYLIKTRGQQVTLSCSPISGHRSVSWYQQTPGQGLQFLFEYFSETQRNKGNFPGRFSGRQFSNSRSEMNVSTLELGDSALYLCASSLALPGLADQYFGPGTRLLVL.

This clonotype showed up just a few times. V is TRBV27 and J is TRBJ2-2, with a possible D match to TRBD1 (6 bases). Germline CDR1 MNHEY, CDR2 SMNVEV (reference sequence). The germline V and J ends were trimmed by 6 bases and 5 bases, with 16 bases remaining between them. CDR3 length: 15 residues. The CDR3 loop is CASRTGQILTGELFF. For the CDR3, the DNA is TGTGCCAGCAGAACTGGACAGATTCTAACCGGGGAGCTGTTTTTT.

This clonotype was seen only a few times. V is TRBV4-1 and J is TRBJ2-7, with D tentatively TRBD2 (6 bases). The CDR3 has 16 amino acids. Germline V gene lookup returns CDR1 MGHRA and CDR2 YSYEKL. Trimming shortened V by 3 bases and J by 2 bases, and 17 bases separated the two germline ends. For the CDR3, the DNA is TGCGCCAGCAGCCAGCACCGCGGCGGACTACCCTACGAGCAGTACTTC. It yields the protein CASSQHRGGLPYEQYF.

The rearrangement links TRBV20-1 to TRBJ2-1; 11 bases map to TRBD2. The CDR3 totals 19 residues. The germline CDR1 and CDR2 sequences are DFQATT and SNEGSKA (reference sequence). With 1 base clipped from V and 3 bases from J, the junction kept 14 bases outside the gene matches. This CDR3 reads CSARASSGRALTNYNEQFF. The CDR3 DNA reads TGCAGTGCTAGAGCCAGTAGCGGGAGGGCCCTTACGAACTACAATGAGCAGTTCTTC.

This chain uses TRBV7-3 with TRBJ2-7; D might be TRBD1 (6 bases). The V gene lost 4 bases and the J gene lost 5 bases, with 24 bases spanning the gap. CDR1 SGHTA and CDR2 FQGTGA come from the germline V gene. The CDR3 length is 17 residues. This chain's CDR3 is CASSYDVGTQYPHEQYF. The CDR3 nucleotides are TGTGCCAGCAGCTACGACGTGGGGACACAGTATCCCCACGAGCAGTACTTC.